This TCR beta chain is from a study of response to subunit inactivated influenza vaccine. This clonotype was seen only a few times. The antigen remains undetermined. MiXCR was run by TCRdb on the RT-PCR reads, yielding one entry per CDR3 protein. The repertoire consists of hundreds of thousands of distinct CDR3 sequences, with 7.6% occurring once and the leading ten covering roughly 13%. Trimming shortened V by 8 bases and J by 0 bases, and 11 bases separated the two germline ends. CDR1 and CDR2 from the germline V gene are MDHEN and SYDVKM. CDR3 length equals 13 residues. Study-wide points: Authors suggested each seasonal flu vaccination may recruit only limited numbers of new T cells.

The V and J genes are TRBV28 and TRBJ2-7; tentative D call: TRBD1 (6 bases). The clonotype originates from a man between 50 and 69 years old who received an inactivated influenza vaccine. Sequencing used PBMCs from blood, obtained approximately 25 months after vaccination. CDR3 DNA: TGTGCCAGCGAGGGGACAAACTCCTACGAGCAGTACTTC. This translates into CASEGTNSYEQYF.